This entry concerns a single TCR beta chain. Its cognate antigen is unknown. The data derive from a study of type 1 regulatory T cells. The wider study: This in vitro CD4 product, T-allo10, is enriched for Tr1 cells and alloantigen-specific.

V was pared by 4 bases and J by 1 base, with 7 bases between. CDR3 size: 13 residues. Germline V lookup: CDR1 LNHNV, CDR2 YYDKDF (reference sequence). The graft donor-derived T-allo10 cells reportedly recognize host alloantigens, are anergic, and suppress alloantigen-specifically. TCRdb analysed the reads with MiXCR anew, one entry per CDR3 protein. Among about 68,000 distinct CDR3 sequences listed, 63% were seen once. The sample taken for sequencing was cultured T cells, either the whole culture or a sorted T cell fraction (not recorded which). Sample subset: Tr1-enriched cell product generated in vitro against host alloantigens. The chain combines TRBV15 with TRBJ1-1, with D perhaps TRBD1 (5 bases). This receptor was obtained from a human donor in good health. This CDR3 is CATSITGNTEAFF. DNA for the CDR3: TGTGCCACCAGCATAACAGGGAACACTGAAGCTTTCTTT.